The clone carrying this T cell receptor (beta chain) occurred many times. Its antigen remains unknown. Amplified regions were TCR beta CDR3 sequences from RNA transcripts. The study used the HTBI primer set for a first-round RT-PCR of the TCR CDR3. TCRdb re-analysed the multiplex PCR reads in MiXCR, keeping a single row per CDR3 protein. The sample holds a few hundred thousand distinct CDR3 sequences, approximately 13% seen once. The data are from a study of T cells in Graves' hyperthyroidism and ophthalmopathy. The CDR3 runs to 15 residues. The germline V gene has CDR1 MDHEN and CDR2 SYDVKM. V was cut by 8 bases and J by 5 bases, with 21 bases left in between. Whole-study findings and limits: Blood also held most thyroid clonotypes expanded beyond 0.001.

The receptor comes from a man aged 25-45 years with Graves' hyperthyroidism that later progressed to Graves' ophthalmopathy. The V gene is TRBV28, the J gene TRBJ1-1; perhaps TRBD1 as D (6 bases). Sequenced input: blood. The CDR3 reads CASPSRRGGWTEAFF. CDR3 sequence (DNA): TGTGCCAGCCCCAGCCGGAGGGGGGGATGGACTGAAGCTTTCTTT.